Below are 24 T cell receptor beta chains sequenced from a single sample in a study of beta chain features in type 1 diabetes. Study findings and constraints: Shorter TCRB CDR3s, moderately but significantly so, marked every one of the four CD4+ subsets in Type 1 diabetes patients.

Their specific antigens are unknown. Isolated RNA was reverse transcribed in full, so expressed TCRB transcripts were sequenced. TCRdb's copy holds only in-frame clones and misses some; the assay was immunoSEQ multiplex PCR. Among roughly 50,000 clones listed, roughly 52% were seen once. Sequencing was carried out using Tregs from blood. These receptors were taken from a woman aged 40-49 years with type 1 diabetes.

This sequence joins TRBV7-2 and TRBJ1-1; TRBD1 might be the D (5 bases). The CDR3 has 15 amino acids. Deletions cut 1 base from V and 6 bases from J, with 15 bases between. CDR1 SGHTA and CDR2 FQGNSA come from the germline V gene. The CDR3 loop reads CASSLGGRRGAEAFF. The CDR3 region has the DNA TGTGCCAGCAGCTTAGGGGGTCGGAGGGGTGCTGAAGCTTTCTTT.

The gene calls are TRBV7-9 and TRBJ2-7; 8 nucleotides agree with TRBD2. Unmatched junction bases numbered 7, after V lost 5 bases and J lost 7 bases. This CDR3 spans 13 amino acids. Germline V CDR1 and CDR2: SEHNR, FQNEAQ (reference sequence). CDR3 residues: CASSPGLGGEQYF. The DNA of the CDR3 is TGTGCCAGCAGCCCGGGACTAGGGGGGGAGCAGTACTTC.

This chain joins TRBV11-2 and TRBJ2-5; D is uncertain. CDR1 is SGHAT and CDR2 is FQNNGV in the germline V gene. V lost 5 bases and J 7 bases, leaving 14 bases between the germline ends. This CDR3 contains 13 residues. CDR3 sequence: CASSPSAPGTQYF. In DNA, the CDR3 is TGTGCCAGCAGCCCCTCGGCTCCGGGGACCCAGTACTTC.

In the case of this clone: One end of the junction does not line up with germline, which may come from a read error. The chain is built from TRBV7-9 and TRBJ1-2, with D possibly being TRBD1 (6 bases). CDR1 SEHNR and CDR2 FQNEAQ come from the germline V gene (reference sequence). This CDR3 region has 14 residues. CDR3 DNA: TGTGCCAGCAGCCTAGCGGGGGCTGTATATGGCTACACCTTC. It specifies CASSLAGAVYGYTF.

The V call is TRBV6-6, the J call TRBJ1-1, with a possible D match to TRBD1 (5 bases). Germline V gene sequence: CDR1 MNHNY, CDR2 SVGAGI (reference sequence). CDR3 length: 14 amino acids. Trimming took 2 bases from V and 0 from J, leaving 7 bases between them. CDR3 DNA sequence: TGTGCCAGCAGTTACGGGACTTTGAACACTGAAGCTTTCTTT. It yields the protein CASSYGTLNTEAFF.

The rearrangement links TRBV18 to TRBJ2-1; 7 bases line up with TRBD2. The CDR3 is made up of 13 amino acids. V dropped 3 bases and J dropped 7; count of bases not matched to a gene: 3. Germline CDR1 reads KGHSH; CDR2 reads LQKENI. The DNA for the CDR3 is TGTGCCAGCTCACCGGGAGGGGATAATGAGCAGTTCTTC. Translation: CASSPGGDNEQFF.

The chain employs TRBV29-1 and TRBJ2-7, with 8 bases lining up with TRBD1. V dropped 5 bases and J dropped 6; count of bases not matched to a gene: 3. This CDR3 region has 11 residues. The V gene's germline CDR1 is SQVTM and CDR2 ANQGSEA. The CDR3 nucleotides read TGCAGCGTTCAGACAGGGGCCGAGCAGTACTTC. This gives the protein CSVQTGAEQYF.

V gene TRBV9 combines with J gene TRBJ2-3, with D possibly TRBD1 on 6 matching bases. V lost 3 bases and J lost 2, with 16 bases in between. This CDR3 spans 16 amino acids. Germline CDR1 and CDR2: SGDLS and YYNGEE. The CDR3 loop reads CASSAIGGFPTDTQYF. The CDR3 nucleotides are TGTGCCAGCAGCGCAATAGGGGGATTTCCCACAGATACGCAGTATTTT.

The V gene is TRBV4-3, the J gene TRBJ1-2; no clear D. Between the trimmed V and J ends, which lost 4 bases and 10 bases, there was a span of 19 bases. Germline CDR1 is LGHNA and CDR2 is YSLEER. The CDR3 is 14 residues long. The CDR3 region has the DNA TGCGCCAGCAGCCCCCGTAGGACTGGTACACACTACACCTTC. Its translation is CASSPRRTGTHYTF.

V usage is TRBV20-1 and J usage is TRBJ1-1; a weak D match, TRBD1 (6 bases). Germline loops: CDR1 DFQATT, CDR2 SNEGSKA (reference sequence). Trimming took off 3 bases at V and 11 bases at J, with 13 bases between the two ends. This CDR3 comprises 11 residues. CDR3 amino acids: CSARGTKEAFF. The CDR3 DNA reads TGCAGTGCTAGGGGGACAAAAGAGGCTTTCTTT.

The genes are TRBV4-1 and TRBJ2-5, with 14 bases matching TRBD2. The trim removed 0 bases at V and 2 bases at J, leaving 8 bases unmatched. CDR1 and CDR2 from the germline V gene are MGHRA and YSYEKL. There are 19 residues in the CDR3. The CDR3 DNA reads TGCGCCAGCAGCCAAGATTTCAGGGGACTAGCGGGAGTACAAGAGACCCAGTACTTC. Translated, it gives CASSQDFRGLAGVQETQYF.

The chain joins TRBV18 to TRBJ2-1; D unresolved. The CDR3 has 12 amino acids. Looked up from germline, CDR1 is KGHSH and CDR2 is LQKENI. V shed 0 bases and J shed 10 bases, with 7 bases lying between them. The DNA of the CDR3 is TGTGCCAGCTCACCACCTGATGCGGAGCAGTTCTTC. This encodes CASSPPDAEQFF.

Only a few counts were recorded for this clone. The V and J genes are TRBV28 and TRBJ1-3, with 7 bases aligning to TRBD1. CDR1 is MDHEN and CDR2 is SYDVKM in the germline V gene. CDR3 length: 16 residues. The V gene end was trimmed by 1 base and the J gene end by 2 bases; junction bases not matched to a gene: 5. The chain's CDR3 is CASSLFITGAGNTIYF. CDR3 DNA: TGTGCCAGCAGTTTATTCATAACAGGGGCTGGAAACACCATATATTTT.

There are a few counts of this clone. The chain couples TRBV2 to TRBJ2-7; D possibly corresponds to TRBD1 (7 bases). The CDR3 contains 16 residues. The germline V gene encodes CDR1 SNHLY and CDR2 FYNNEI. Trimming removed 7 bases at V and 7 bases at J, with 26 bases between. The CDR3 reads CASTILRGGAGGEQYF. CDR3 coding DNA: TGTGCCAGCACCATCCTGCGTGGAGGGGCAGGGGGGGAGCAGTACTTC.

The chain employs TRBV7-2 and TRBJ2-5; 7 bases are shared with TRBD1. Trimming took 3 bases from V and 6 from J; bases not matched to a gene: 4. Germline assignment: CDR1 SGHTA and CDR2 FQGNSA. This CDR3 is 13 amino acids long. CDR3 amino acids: CASSFEQGQTQYF. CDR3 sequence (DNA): TGTGCCAGCAGCTTTGAACAGGGGCAGACCCAGTACTTC.

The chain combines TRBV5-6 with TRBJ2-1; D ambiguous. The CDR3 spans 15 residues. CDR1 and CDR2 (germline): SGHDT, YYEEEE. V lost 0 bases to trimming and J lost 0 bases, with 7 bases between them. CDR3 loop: CASSLGPRSYNEQFF. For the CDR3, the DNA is TGTGCCAGCAGCTTGGGGCCCCGCTCCTACAATGAGCAGTTCTTC.

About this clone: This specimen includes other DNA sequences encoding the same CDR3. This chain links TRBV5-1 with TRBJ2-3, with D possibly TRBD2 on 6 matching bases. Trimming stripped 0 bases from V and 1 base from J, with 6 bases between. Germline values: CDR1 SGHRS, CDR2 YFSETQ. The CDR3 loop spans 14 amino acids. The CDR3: CASSLAGGTDTQYF. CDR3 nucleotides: TGCGCCAGCAGCTTGGCGGGGGGCACAGATACGCAGTATTTT. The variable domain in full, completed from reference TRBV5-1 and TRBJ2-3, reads KAGVTQTPRYLIKTRGQQVTLSCSPISGHRSVSWYQQTPGQGLQFLFEYFSETQRNKGNFPGRFSGRQFSNSRSEMNVSTLELGDSALYLCASSLAGGTDTQYFGPGTRLTVL.

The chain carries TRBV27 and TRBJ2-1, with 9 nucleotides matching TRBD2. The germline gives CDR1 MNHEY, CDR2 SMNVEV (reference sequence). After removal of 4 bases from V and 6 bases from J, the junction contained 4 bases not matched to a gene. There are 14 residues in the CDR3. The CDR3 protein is CASSWGLAANEQFF. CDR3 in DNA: TGTGCCAGCAGTTGGGGACTAGCTGCCAATGAGCAGTTCTTC.

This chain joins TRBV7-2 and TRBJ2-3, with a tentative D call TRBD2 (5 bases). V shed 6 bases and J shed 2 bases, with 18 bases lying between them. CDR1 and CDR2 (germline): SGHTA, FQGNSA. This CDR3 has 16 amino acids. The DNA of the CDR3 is TGTGCCAGCAGTTATGGACTGTCACTAGACACAGATACGCAGTATTTT. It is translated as CASSYGLSLDTDTQYF.

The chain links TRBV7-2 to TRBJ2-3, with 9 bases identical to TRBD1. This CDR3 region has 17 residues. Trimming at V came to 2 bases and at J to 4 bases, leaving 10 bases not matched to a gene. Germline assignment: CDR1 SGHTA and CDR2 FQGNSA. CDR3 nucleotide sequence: TGTGCCAGCAGCTTACGAATGACAGGGGGAACGGCAGATACGCAGTATTTT. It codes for CASSLRMTGGTADTQYF.

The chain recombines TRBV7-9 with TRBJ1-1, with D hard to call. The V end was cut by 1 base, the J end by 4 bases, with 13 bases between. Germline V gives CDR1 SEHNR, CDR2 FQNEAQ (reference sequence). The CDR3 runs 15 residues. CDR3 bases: TGTGCCAGCAGCTTAGATGGTGTAGATGGCACTGAAGCTTTCTTT. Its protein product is CASSLDGVDGTEAFF.

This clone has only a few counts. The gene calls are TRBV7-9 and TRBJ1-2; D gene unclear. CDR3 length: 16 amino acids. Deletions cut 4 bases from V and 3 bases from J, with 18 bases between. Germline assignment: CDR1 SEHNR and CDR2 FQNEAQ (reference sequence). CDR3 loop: CASSWRRENEHYGYTF. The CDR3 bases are TGTGCCAGCAGCTGGCGCCGGGAAAATGAGCACTATGGCTACACCTTC.

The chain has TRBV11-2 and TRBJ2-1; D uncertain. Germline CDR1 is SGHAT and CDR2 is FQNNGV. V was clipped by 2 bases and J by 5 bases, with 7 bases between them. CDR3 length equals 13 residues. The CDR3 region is CASSLPGNNEQFF. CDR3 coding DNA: TGTGCCAGCAGCTTACCTGGCAACAATGAGCAGTTCTTC.

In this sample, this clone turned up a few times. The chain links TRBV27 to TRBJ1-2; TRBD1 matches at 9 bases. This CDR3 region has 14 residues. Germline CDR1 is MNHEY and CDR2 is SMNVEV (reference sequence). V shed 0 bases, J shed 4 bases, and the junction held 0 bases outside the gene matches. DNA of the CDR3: TGTGCCAGCAGTTTATCGACAGGGGGCTATGGCTACACCTTC. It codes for CASSLSTGGYGYTF.